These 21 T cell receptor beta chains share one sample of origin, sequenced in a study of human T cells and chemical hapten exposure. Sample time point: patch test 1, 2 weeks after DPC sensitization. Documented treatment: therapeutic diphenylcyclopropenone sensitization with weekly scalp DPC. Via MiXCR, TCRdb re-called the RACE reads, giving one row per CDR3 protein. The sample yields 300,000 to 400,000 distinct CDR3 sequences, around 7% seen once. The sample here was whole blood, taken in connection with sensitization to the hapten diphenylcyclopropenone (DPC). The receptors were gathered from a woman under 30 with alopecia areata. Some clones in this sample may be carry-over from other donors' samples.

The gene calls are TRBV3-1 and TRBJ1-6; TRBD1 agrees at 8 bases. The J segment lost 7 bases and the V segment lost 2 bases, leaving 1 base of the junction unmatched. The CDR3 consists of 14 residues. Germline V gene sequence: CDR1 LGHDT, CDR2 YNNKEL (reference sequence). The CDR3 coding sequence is TGTGCCAGCAGCCAAAGGGACAGGAATTCACCCCTCCACTTT. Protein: CASSQRDRNSPLHF. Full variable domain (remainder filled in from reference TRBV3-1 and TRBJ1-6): DTAVSQTPKYLVTQMGNDKSIKCEQNLGHDTMYWYKQDSKKFLKIMFSYNNKELIINETVPNRFSPKSPDKAHLNLHINSLELGDSAVYFCASSQRDRNSPLHFGNGTRLTVT.

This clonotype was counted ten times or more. The CDR3, as DNA: TGTGCCAGCAGCTCACCCCTTGGACAGGGCGAGACCGGGGAGCTGTTTTTT. It codes for CASSSPLGQGETGELFF. This chain joins TRBV7-9 and TRBJ2-2; 8 bases align to TRBD1. CDR1 is SEHNR and CDR2 is FQNEAQ in the germline V gene (reference sequence). This CDR3 is built from 17 residues. J gave up 5 bases and V 4 bases, and 12 bases lay outside the gene matches. The entire variable domain, with the rest obtained from reference TRBV7-9 and TRBJ2-2, is as follows: DTGVSQNPRHKITKRGQNVTFRCDPISEHNRLYWYRQTLGQGPEFLTYFQNEAQLEKSRLLSDRFSAERPKGSFSTLEIQRTEQGDSAMYLCASSSPLGQGETGELFFGEGSRLTVL.

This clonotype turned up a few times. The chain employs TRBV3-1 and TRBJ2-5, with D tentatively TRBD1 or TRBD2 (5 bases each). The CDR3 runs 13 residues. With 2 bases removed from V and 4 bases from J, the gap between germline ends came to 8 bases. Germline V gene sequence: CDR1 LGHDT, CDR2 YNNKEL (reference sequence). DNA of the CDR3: TGTGCCAGCAGCCAACAGGGACCAGAGACCCAGTACTTC. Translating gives CASSQQGPETQYF.

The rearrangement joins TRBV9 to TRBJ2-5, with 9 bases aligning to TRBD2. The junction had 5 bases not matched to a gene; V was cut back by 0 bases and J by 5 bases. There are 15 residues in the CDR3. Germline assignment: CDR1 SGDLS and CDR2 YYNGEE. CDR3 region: CASSVVAGGQETQYF. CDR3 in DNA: TGTGCCAGCAGCGTAGTGGCGGGGGGGCAGGAGACCCAGTACTTC. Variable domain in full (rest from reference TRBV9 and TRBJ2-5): DSGVTQTPKHLITATGQRVTLRCSPRSGDLSVYWYQQSLDQGLQFLIQYYNGEERAKGNILERFSAQQFPDLHSELNLSSLELGDSALYFCASSVVAGGQETQYFGPGTRLLVL.

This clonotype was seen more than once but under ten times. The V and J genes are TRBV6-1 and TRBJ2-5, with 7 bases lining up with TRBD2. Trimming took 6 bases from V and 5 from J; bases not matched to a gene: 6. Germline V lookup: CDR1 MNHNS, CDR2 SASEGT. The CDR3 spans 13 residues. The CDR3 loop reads CASRAGLVETQYF. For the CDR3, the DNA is TGTGCCAGCAGGGCCGGACTAGTTGAGACCCAGTACTTC.

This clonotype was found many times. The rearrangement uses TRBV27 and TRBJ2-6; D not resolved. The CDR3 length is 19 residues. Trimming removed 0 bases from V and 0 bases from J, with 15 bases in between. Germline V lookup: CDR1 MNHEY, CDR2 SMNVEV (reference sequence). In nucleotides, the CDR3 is TGTGCCAGCAGTTTATCGTGGGTACCCTCTCTCTCTGGGGCCAACGTCCTGACTTTC. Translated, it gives CASSLSWVPSLSGANVLTF.

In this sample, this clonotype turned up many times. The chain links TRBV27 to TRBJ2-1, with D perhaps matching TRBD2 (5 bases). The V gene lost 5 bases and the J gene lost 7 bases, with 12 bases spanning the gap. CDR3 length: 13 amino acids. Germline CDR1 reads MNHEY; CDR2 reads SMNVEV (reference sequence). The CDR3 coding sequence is TGTGCCAGCAGTCCCCGGGAAACGAATGAGCAGTTCTTC. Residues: CASSPRETNEQFF.

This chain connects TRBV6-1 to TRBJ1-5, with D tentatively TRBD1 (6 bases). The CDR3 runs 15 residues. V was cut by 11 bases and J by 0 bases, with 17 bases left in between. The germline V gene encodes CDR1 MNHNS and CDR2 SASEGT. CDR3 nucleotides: TGTGCCTCGGGGGCCAGTAGCTATAGCAATCAGCCCCAGCATTTT. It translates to CASGASSYSNQPQHF.

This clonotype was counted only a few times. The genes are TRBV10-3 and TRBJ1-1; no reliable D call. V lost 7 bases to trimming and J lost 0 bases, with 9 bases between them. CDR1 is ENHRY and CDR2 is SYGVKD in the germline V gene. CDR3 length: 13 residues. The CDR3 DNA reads TGTGCCATCAAGCAGCAGATGAACACTGAAGCTTTCTTT. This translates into CAIKQQMNTEAFF.

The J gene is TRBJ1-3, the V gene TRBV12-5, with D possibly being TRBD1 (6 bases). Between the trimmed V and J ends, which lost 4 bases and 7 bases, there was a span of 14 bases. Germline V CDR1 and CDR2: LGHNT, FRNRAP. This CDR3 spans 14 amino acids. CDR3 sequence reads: CASGSPTGLNTIYF. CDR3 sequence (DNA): TGTGCTAGTGGTTCCCCCACAGGGCTCAACACCATATATTTT.

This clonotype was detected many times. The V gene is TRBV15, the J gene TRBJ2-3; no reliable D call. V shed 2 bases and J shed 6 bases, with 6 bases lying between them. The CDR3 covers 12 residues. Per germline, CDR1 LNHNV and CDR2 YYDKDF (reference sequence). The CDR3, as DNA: TGTGCCACCAGCAGAAGCATGGATACGCAGTATTTT. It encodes CATSRSMDTQYF.

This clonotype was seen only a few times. The CDR3 protein is CASSLQYGVGETQYF. In DNA, the CDR3 is TGCGCCAGCAGCTTGCAGTACGGGGTCGGGGAGACCCAGTACTTC. The chain has TRBV5-1 and TRBJ2-5; D is perhaps TRBD2 (5 bases). Germline V CDR1 and CDR2: SGHRS, YFSETQ. The CDR3 loop spans 15 amino acids. The V gene lost 1 base and the J gene lost 5 bases, with 15 bases spanning the gap. The full variable domain, rest sourced from reference TRBV5-1 and TRBJ2-5, is KAGVTQTPRYLIKTRGQQVTLSCSPISGHRSVSWYQQTPGQGLQFLFEYFSETQRNKGNFPGRFSGRQFSNSRSEMNVSTLELGDSALYLCASSLQYGVGETQYFGPGTRLLVL.

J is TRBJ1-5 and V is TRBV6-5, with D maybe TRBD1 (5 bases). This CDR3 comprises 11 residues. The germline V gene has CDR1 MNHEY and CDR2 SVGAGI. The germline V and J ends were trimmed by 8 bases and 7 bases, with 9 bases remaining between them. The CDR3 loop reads CASGADQPQHF. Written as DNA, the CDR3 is TGTGCCAGCGGGGCGGACCAGCCCCAGCATTTT.

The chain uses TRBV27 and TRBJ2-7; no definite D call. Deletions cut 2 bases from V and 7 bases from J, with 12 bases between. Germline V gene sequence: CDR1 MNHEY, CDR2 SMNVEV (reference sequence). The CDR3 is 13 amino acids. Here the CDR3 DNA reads TGTGCCAGCAGTTTAGACGGTTTCGGGGAGCAGTACTTC. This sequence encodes CASSLDGFGEQYF.

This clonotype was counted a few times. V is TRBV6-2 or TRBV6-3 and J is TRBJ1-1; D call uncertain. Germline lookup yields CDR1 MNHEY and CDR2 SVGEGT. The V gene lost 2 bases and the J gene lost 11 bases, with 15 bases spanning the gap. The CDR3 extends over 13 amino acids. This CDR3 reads CASSYRTEHVAFF. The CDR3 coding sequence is TGTGCCAGCAGTTACCGGACCGAGCACGTGGCTTTCTTT.

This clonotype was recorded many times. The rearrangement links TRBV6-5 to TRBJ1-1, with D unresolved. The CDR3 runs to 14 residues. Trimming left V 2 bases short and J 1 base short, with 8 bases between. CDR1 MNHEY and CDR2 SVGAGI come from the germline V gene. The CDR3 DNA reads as TGTGCCAGCAGTTACGGGCAGCGGAACACTGAAGCTTTCTTT. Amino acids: CASSYGQRNTEAFF.

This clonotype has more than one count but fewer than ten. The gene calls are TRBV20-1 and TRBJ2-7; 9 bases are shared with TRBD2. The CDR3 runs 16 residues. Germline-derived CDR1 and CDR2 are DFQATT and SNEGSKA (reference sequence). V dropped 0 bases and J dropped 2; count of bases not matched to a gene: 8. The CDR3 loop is CSARETRASGTYEQYF. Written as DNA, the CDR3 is TGCAGTGCTAGAGAGACCAGGGCTAGCGGGACCTACGAGCAGTACTTC.

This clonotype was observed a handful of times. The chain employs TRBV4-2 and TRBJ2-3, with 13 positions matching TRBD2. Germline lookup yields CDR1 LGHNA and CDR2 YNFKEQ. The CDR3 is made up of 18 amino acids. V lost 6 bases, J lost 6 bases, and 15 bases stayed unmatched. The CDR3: CASSYGGLAGEVGDTQYF. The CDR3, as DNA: TGTGCCAGCAGTTACGGAGGACTAGCGGGGGAAGTGGGCGATACGCAGTATTTT.

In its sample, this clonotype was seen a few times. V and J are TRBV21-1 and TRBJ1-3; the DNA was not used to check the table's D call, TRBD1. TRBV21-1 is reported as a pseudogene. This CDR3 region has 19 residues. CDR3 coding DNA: TGTGCCAGCAGCAAAGTGGCCTTTGGGGGCCAGAATCCTGGAAACACCATATATTTT. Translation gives CASSKVAFGGQNPGNTIYF.

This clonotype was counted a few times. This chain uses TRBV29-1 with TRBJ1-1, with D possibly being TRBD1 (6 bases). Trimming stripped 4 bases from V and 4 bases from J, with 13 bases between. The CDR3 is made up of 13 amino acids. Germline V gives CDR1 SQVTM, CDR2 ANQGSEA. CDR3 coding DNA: TGCAGCGTTGGGGCCAGGGGCCCCACTGAAGCTTTCTTT. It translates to CSVGARGPTEAFF.

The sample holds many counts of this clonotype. The CDR3 protein is CASSYPQGSTNYGYTF. CDR3 DNA sequence: TGTGCCAGCAGTTACCCCCAGGGATCCACTAACTATGGCTACACCTTC. The rearrangement links TRBV6-2 or TRBV6-3 to TRBJ1-2; perhaps TRBD1 as D (5 bases). The CDR3 is made up of 16 amino acids. Trimming took 2 bases from V and 0 from J, leaving 13 bases between them. Germline CDR1 is MNHEY and CDR2 is SVGEGT.